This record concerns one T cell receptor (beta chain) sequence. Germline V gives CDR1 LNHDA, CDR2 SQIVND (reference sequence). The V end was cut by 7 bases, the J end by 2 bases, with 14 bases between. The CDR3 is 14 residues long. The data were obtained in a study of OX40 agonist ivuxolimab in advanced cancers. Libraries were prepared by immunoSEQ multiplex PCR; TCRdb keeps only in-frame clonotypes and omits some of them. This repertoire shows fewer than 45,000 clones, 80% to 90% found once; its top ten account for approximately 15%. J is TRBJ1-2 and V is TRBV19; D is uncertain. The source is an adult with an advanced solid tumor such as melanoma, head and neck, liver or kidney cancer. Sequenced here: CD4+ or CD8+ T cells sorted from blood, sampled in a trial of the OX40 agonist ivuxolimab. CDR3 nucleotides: TGTGCCAGTACCCAGCCGACGGGCAACTATGGCTACACCTTC. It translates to CASTQPTGNYGYTF.